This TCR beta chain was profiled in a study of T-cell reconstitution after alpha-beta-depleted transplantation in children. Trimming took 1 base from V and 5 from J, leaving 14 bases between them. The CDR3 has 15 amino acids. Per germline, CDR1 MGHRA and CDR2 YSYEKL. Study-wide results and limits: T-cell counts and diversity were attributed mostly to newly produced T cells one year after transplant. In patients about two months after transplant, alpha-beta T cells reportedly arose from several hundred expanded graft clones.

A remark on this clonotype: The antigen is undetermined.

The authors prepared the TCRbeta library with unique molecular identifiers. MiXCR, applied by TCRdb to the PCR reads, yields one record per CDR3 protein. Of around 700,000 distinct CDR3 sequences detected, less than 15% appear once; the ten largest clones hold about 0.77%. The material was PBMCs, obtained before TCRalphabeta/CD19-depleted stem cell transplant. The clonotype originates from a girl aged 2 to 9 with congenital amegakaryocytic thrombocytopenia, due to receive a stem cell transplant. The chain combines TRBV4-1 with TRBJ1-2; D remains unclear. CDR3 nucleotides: TGCGCCAGCAGCCAAGCCGAACAAGCTCTATATGGCTACACCTTC. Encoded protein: CASSQAEQALYGYTF.